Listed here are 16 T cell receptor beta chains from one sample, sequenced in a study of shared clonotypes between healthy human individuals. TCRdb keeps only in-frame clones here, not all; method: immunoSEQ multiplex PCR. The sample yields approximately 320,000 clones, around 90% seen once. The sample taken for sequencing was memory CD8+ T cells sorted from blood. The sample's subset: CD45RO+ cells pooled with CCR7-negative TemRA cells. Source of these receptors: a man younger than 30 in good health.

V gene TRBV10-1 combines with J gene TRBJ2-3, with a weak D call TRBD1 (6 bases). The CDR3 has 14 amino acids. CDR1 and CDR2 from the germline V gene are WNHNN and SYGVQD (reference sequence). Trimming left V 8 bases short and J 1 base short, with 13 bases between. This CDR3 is CASGRTEGTDTQYF. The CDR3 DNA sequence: TGCGCCAGCGGACGGACAGAAGGCACAGATACGCAGTATTTT.

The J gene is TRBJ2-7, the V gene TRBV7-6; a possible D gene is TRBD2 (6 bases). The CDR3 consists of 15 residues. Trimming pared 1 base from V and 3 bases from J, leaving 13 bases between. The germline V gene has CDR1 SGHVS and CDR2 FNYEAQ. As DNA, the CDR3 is TGTGCCAGCAGCTTAGAGGCGACTAGGGGCTACGAGCAGTACTTC. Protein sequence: CASSLEATRGYEQYF.

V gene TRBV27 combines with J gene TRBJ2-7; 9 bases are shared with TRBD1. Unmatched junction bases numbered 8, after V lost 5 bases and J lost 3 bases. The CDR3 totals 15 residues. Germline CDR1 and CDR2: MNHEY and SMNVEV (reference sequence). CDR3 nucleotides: TGTGCCAGCAGTCTTACAGGGGGCGTGGGCTACGAGCAGTACTTC. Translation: CASSLTGGVGYEQYF.

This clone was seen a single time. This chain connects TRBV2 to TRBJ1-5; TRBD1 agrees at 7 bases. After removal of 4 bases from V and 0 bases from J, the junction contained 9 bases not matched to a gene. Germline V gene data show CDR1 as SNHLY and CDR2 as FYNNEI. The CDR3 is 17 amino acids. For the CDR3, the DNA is TGTGCCAGCAGTGGGGACAGTTTCTTATATAGCAATCAGCCCCAGCATTTT. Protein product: CASSGDSFLYSNQPQHF.

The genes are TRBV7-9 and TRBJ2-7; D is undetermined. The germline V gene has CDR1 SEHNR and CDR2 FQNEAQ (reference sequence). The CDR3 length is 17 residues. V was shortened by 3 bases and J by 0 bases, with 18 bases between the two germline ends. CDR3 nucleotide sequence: TGTGCCAGCAGCTTGACAAAAGGGCGATATAACTCCTACGAGCAGTACTTC. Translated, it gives CASSLTKGRYNSYEQYF.

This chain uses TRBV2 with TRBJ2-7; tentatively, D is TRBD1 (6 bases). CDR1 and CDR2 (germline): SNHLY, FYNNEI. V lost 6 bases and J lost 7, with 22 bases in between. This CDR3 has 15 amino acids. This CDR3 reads CASSTLGQTNGEQYF. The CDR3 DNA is TGTGCCAGCAGCACCCTCGGACAGACTAATGGGGAGCAGTACTTC. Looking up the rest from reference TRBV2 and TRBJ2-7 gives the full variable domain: EPEVTQTPSHQVTQMGQEVILRCVPISNHLYFYWYRQILGQKVEFLVSFYNNEISEKSEIFDDQFSVERPDGSNFTLKIRSTKLEDSAMYFCASSTLGQTNGEQYFGPGTRLTVT.

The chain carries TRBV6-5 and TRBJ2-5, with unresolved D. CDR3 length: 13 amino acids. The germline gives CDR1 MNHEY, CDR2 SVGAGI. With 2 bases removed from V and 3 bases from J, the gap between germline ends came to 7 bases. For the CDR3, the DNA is TGTGCCAGCAGTTACGACCGAGAAGAGACCCAGTACTTC. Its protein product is CASSYDREETQYF.

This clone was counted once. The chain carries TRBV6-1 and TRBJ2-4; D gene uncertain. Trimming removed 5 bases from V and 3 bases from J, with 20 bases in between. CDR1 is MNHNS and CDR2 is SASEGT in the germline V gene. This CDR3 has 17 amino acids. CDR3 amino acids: CASSKVAGVGSKNIQYF. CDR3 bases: TGTGCCAGCAGTAAAGTAGCTGGAGTGGGAAGCAAAAACATTCAGTACTTC.

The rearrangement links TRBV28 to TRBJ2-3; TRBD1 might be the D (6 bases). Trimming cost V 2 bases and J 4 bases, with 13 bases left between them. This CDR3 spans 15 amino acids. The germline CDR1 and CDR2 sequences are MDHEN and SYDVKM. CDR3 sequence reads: CASSLADRSPDTQYF. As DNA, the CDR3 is TGTGCCAGCAGTTTAGCAGACAGGTCCCCAGATACGCAGTATTTT.

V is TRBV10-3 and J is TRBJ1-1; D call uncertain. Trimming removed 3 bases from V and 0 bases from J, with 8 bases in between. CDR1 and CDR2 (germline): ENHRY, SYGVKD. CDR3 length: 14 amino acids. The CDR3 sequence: CAISEGFLNTEAFF. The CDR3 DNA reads TGTGCCATCAGTGAAGGGTTTCTGAACACTGAAGCTTTCTTT.

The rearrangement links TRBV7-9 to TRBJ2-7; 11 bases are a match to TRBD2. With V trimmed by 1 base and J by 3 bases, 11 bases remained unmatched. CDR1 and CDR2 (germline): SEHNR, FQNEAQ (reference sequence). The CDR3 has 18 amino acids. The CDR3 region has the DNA TGTGCCAGCAGCTTAGGAGGGCTAGCGGGAGGATGGGGCTACGAGCAGTACTTC. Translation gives CASSLGGLAGGWGYEQYF.

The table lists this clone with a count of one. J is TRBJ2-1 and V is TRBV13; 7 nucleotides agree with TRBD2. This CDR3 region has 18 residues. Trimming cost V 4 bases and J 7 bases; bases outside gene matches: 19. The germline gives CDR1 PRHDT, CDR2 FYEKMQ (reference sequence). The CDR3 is CASSSGTIGRAFRNEQFF. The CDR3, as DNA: TGTGCCAGCAGCTCGGGGACCATAGGGAGGGCCTTTAGGAATGAGCAGTTCTTC.

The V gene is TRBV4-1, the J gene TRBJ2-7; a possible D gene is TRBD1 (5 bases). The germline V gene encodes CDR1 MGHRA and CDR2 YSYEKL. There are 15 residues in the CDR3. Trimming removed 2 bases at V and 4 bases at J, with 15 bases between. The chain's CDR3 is CASSQSIPGLYEQYF. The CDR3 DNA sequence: TGCGCCAGCAGCCAATCTATTCCAGGGTTATACGAGCAGTACTTC.

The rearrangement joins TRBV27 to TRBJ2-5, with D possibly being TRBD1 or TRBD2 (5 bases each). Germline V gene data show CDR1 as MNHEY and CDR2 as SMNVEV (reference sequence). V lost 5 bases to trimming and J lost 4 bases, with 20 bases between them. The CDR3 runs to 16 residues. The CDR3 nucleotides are TGTGCCAGCAGTCCTTTACCGGGGCCTTGGGGAGAGACCCAGTACTTC. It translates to CASSPLPGPWGETQYF.

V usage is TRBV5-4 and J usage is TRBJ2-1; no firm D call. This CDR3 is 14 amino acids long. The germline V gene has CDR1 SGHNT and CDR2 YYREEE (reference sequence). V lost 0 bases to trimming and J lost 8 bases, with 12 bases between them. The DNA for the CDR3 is TGTGCCAGCAGCTTGGAGGGTTCTAGAGATGAGCAGTTCTTC. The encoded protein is CASSLEGSRDEQFF.

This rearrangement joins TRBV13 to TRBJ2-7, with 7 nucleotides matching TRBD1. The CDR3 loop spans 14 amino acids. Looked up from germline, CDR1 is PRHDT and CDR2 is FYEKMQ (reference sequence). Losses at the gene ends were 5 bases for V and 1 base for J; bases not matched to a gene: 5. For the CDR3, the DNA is TGTGCCAGCAGCCGTGAGGGGGCTTCCTACGAGCAGTACTTC. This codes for CASSREGASYEQYF.